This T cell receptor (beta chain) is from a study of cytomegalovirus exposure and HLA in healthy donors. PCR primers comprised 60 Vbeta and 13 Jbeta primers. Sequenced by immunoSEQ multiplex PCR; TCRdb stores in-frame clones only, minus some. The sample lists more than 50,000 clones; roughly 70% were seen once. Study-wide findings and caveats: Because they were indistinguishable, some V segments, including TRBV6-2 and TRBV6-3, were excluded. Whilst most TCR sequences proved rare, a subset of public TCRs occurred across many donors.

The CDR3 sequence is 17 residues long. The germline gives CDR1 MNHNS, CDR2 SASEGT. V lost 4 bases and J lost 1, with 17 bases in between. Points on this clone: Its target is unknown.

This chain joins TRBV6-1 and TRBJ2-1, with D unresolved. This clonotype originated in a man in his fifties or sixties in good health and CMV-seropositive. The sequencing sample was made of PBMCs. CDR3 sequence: CASSGSPVLVSYNEQFF. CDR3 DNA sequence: TGTGCCAGCAGTGGATCGCCTGTTCTAGTTTCCTACAATGAGCAGTTCTTC.